This TCR beta chain was documented in a study of blood T cell repertoires in COVID-19 (TCRdb year 2020). About the full investigation: Samples from collaborators originated in the United States, Italy and Spain and spanned both the acute and convalescent phases of COVID-19. The material from the prospective study consisted of cDNA or gDNA derived from T cells, B-cell-depleted T cells, or PBMCs. Subjects who had been exposed to COVID-19, were actively infected with it, or had recovered from it provided the deeply sampled blood TCRbeta repertoires that made up the dataset. A freely available public database, intended as a resource for researchers studying the immune response to SARS-CoV-2, is where the repertoires were released. The samples were drawn from the first 160 participants of the ongoing ImmuneRACE study and from 1,254 subjects provided by 6 global collaborators. Nearly every sample came with metadata listing a de-identified subject ID, COVID-19 status, age in years and sex. HLA class I and class II types, where available, came from metadata supplied by the sample provider rather than from assay-based typing. Broader findings and caveats from the paper: Clinical and demographic metadata were provided uncurated, with the amount varying by source and participant.

Whole blood was collected in K2EDTA tubes by collaborating institutions according to the institutions' own protocols. For TCRbeta analysis, collaborators shipped samples as frozen whole blood, isolated PBMCs, or DNA extracted from either of those sample types. TCRbeta CDR3 regions were amplified from genomic DNA using the immunoSEQ Assay, a bias-controlled multiplex PCR. Regarding the original processing steps: The number of nucleated cells in each sample was estimated by amplification of reference gene primers within the assay. To quantify the absolute abundance of each unique TCRbeta CDR3 rearrangement, sequence reads were collapsed and filtered. For each sample, productive Simpson clonality was calculated as the square root of Simpson's diversity index across productive rearrangements. TCRdb carries this immuneACCESS record with in-frame sequences only. Its versions omit some clonotypes, under half of them owing to an unresolved V gene in the studies checked, with the rest unexplained. For V, J and clone size, that table is used; D and trimming come from the DNA. This sample has roughly 38,000 clones in its table, and about 81% of those were observed once. Of the sample, more than 30% is held by the ten largest clones.

The germline V gene specifies MNHEY as CDR1 and SVGEGT as CDR2. Its CDR3 holds 17 amino acids, cysteine through phenylalanine. Left in the record is the CDR3 DNA by itself, 51 bases read in frame from the first base. From V the trimming removes 2 bases and from J it removes 4 bases, while the gene matches leave 8 bases of the junction unaccounted for. As to this clone: The antigen it recognizes is unknown. Per-base quality was not reported, and no clone a single base away is much larger than it.

The material sequenced was peripheral blood. This receptor was taken from a man aged 40-49 years with active or convalescent COVID-19. In this chain, TRBV6-2 or TRBV6-3 is recombined with TRBJ1-1; 12 nucleotides in the junction match TRBD1. The nucleotide sequence is TGTGCCAGCAGTTACCTAACCGGGACAGGGGGCCGCACTGAAGCTTTCTTT. This encodes CASSYLTGTGGRTEAFF.